This entry is about one T cell receptor (beta chain). The antigen remains unidentified. The data originate from a study of T cells after yellow fever vaccination. Across the study: Preparation used SMART-Seq v4 Ultra Low Input for the low-cell-number fractions.

TCRdb passed the 5' RACE reads through MiXCR, listing each CDR3 protein once. The sample lists 300,000 to 400,000 distinct CDR3 sequences; around 4.1% were seen once. V dropped 2 bases and J dropped 2; count of bases not matched to a gene: 2. CDR1 MDHEN and CDR2 SYDVKM come from the germline V gene. The CDR3 is 15 residues long. The study's findings and limits: Post-booster repertoires again held most primary-vaccination clones (roughly 96% CD4, over 80% CD8). Overall, a small share of clonotypes was seen in both CD4 and CD8 compartments. Peaking faster, on day 5 versus 15, the secondary response was nonetheless weaker.

This TCR was recovered from a man aged 18 to 29 who received the YFV17D yellow fever vaccine. Sequenced material: PBMCs, taken 5 days after the yellow fever booster vaccination. This sequence joins TRBV28 and TRBJ2-3; TRBD2 aligns across 9 bases. This CDR3 reads CASSLAGGHTDTQYF. The CDR3 DNA sequence: TGTGCCAGCAGTTTAGCGGGGGGGCACACAGATACGCAGTATTTT.